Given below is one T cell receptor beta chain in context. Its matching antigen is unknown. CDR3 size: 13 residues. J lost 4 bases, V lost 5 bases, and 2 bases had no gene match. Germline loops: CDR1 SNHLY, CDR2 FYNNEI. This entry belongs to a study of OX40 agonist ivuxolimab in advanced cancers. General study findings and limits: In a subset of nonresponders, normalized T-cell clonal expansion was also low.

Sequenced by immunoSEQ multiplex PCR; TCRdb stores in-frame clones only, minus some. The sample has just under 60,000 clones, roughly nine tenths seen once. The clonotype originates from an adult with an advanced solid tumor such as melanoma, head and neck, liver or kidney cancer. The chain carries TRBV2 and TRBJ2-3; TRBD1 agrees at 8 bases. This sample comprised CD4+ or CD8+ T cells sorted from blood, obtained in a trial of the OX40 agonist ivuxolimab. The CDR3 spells CASSTGGADTQYF. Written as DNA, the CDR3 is TGTGCCAGCAGTACAGGGGGAGCAGATACGCAGTATTTT. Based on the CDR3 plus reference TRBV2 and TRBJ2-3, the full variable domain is EPEVTQTPSHQVTQMGQEVILRCVPISNHLYFYWYRQILGQKVEFLVSFYNNEISEKSEIFDDQFSVERPDGSNFTLKIRSTKLEDSAMYFCASSTGGADTQYFGPGTRLTVL.